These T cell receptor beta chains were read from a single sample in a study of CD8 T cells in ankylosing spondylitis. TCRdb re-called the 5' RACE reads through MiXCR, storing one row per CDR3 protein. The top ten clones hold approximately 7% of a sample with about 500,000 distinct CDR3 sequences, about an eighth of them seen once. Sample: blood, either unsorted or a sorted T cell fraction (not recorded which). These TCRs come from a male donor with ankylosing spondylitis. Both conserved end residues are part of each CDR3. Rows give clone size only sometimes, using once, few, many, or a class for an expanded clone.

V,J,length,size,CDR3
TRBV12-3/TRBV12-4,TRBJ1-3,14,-,CASSQGAYGNTIYF
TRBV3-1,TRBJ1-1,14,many,CASSQGTANTEAFF
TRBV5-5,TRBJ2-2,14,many,CASSSPQFTGELFF
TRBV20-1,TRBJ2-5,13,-,CSASDRSQETQYF
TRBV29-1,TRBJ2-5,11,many,CSAEFQETQYF
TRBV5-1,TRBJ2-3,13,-,CASSLAVSNTQYF
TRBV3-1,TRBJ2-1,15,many,CASSQDPSSYNEQFF
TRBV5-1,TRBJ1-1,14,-,CASSVGQSGAEAFF
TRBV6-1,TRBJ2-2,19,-,CASSEQPPLAGGFAGELFF
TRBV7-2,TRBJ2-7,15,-,CASSLVAGDPYEQYF
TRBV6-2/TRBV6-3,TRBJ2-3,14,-,CASSYWQGADTQYF
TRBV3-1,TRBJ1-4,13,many,CASSQEGGEKLFF
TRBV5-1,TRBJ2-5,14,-,CASSQDAAGETQYF
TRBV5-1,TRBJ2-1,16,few,CASSLPVSGRSVEQFF
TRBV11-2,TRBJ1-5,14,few,CASSLDSGNQPQHF
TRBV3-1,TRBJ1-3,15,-,CASSSEAGPGNTIYF
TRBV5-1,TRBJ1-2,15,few,CASSLALGTGEGYTF
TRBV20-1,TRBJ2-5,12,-,CSAETSQETQYF
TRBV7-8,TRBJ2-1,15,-,CASSLTSPSGNEQFF
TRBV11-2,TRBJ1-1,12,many,CASSSGGTEAFF
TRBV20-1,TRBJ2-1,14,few,CSAKQVYDYREQFF
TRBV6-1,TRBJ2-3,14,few,CASSELGIWDTQYF
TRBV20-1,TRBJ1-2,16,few,CSARELGQSTNYGYTF
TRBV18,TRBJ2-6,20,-,CASSPIIPGQGQNGANVLTF
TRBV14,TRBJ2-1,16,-,CASSPMGLAPRDEQFF
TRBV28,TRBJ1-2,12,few,CATMGAPYGYTF
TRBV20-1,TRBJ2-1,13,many,CSANSEPYNEQFF
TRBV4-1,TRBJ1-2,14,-,CASSQVGEDYGYTF
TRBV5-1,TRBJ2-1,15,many,CASYTSSGRANEQFF
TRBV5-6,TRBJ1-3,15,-,CASSRGPIAGNTIYF
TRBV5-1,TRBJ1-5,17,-,CASSYNAGRALFQPQHF
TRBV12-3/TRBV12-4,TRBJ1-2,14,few,CASSDLQGAKGYTF
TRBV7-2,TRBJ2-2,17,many,CASRLTTGAPNTGELFF
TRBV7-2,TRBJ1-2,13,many,CASSIQGYYGYTF
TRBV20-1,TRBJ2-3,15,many,CSATSSVSSTDTQYF
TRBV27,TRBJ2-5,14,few,CASSSRGIMGTQYF
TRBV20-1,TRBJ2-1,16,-,CSARSAPGLAMDEQFF
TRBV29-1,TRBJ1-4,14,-,CSVRRDRYNEKLFF
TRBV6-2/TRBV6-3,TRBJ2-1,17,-,CASSSFRTSGFYNEQFF
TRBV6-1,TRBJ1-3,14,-,CASSQTLSGNTIYF
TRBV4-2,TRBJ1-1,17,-,CASSQVFPGQGAFEAFF
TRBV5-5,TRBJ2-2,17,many,CASSLALAGLNTGELFF